This T cell receptor beta chain was observed in a study of cytomegalovirus exposure and HLA in healthy donors. Whole-study results and caveats: TCR beta chain V- and J-gene trimming was linked, in a later analysis, to a missense variant in DCLRE1C. The classifier reportedly diagnosed cytomegalovirus status with high specificity and sensitivity.

Comment on this clone: What it recognizes is unknown. Additional DNA sequences in this sample encode the identical CDR3.

The primer mix had 60 Vbeta and 13 Jbeta primers. Generated by immunoSEQ multiplex PCR, the TCRdb table keeps only in-frame clones and is missing some. The data contain around 120,000 clones, 60% to 85% of them singletons. The source material was PBMCs. This TCR came from a human donor in good health.

As DNA, the CDR3 is TGCGCCAGCAGTCCAAGGACAGGGCGGGGAACCGGGGAGCTGTTTTTT. It encodes CASSPRTGRGTGELFF. The chain is built from TRBV5-1 and TRBJ2-2; TRBD1 matches at 8 bases. Trimming removed 5 bases from V and 5 bases from J; junction bases left unmatched: 11. The V gene's germline CDR1 is SGHRS and CDR2 YFSETQ. The CDR3 is made up of 16 amino acids. The variable domain in full, with the rest retrieved from reference TRBV5-1 and TRBJ2-2, is KAGVTQTPRYLIKTRGQQVTLSCSPISGHRSVSWYQQTPGQGLQFLFEYFSETQRNKGNFPGRFSGRQFSNSRSEMNVSTLELGDSALYLCASSPRTGRGTGELFFGEGSRLTVL.